This T cell receptor beta chain is from a study of blood T cell repertoires in COVID-19. Study-level background: Samples came from the United States, Italy and Spain, spanning acute and convalescent COVID-19.

Germline CDR1 and CDR2: LGHNA and YNFKEQ. V trimming: 3 bases; J trimming: 7 bases; junction bases outside the gene matches: 9. The CDR3 has 15 amino acids. Repertoires were generated with immunoSEQ multiplex PCR, while TCRdb's copy carries only in-frame clones and drops some. The sample yields approximately 200,000 clones, roughly 90% seen once. This clone was picked up one time. The clonotype was recovered from a woman between 25 and 40 years old who had recovered from COVID-19. Sequences were obtained from PBMCs or T cells enriched from blood (not recorded which). The chain couples TRBV4-2 to TRBJ1-1, with 9 bases that match TRBD1. For the CDR3, the DNA is TGTGCCAGCAGCCAGGGGGGACAGGGATACAGTGAAGCTTTCTTT. As protein: CASSQGGQGYSEAFF.